This record looks at one T cell receptor beta chain sequence and its context. Its antigen remains unidentified. The V gene's germline CDR1 is SGHAT and CDR2 FQNNGV. The CDR3 spans 14 residues. Trimming shortened V by 2 bases and J by 1 base, and 8 bases separated the two germline ends. Nominally healthy donors were sampled, though unrecorded immune exposures were likely. The record originates from a study of cytomegalovirus exposure and HLA in healthy donors. Primers for the PCR totalled 60 Vbeta and 13 Jbeta. Only in-frame clones appear in the TCRdb table, and some are missing; sequencing was by immunoSEQ multiplex PCR. The top ten clones hold roughly 2% of a sample with about 130,000 clones, 70% to 80% of them seen once. Points from the study as a whole: According to reports, the classifier identified cytomegalovirus status with high specificity and sensitivity. The productive fraction for most TCR beta V segments was about 90% or about 30% in an earlier analysis. Researchers reported from a later analysis that most CMV-associated TCR beta chains appeared HLA-restricted.

The source of this sequence is a young man in good health and CMV-seronegative. This chain links TRBV11-2 with TRBJ2-5; a possible D gene is TRBD1 (5 bases). The specimen was PBMCs. CDR3 bases: TGTGCCAGCAGCTTATTGACAGTCCAAGAGACCCAGTACTTC. It is translated as CASSLLTVQETQYF.